These T cell receptor beta chains were read from a single sample in a study of shared clonotypes between healthy human individuals. Sequencing used immunoSEQ multiplex PCR; TCRdb keeps in-frame clones, though not all of them. The data contain around 2,000,000 clones, approximately 94% of them seen just once; the ten biggest clones take up 0.9% to 1.5%. Sequenced sample: naive CD8+ T cells sorted from blood. All receptors come from a man between 18 and 29 years old in good health. Both conserved end residues are trimmed from each CDR3.

v_call: TRBV13; cdr3_aa: ASSLVQGLGGTGELF
v_call: TRBV1; cdr3_aa: TSSQEREWYEQY
v_call: TRBV7-9; cdr3_aa: ASSLGQGGYEQH
v_call: TRBV7-6; cdr3_aa: ASSLELGQETQY
v_call: TRBV12-5; cdr3_aa: ASGNPGPLETQY
v_call: TRBV5-6; cdr3_aa: ASSEGVANEKLF
v_call: TRBV19; cdr3_aa: ASSTGLYNEQF
v_call: TRBV2; cdr3_aa: ASSEALRGVGNQPQH
v_call: TRBV7-6; cdr3_aa: ASSFVSRKTYGYT
v_call: TRBV2; cdr3_aa: ASSEDATGRDYEQY
v_call: TRBV5-4; cdr3_aa: ASSLAGTGYSYEQY
v_call: TRBV25-1; cdr3_aa: ASSVGTYNEQF
v_call: TRBV30; cdr3_aa: AWEGSAGSEQY
v_call: TRBV29-1; cdr3_aa: SVEGTGVGETQY
v_call: TRBV7-8; cdr3_aa: ASSLGQGYYEQY
v_call: TRBV6-5; cdr3_aa: ASSTGQVWETQY
v_call: TRBV9; cdr3_aa: ASSGLSSGPQETQY
v_call: TRBV11-2; cdr3_aa: ASTNGQGGYGYT
v_call: TRBV9; cdr3_aa: ASSGPLGGAGFVGELF
v_call: TRBV5-4; cdr3_aa: ASSFFGGNYGYT
v_call: TRBV6-5; cdr3_aa: ASSYYDGQADEQY
v_call: TRBV5-1; cdr3_aa: ASSFGANEQF
v_call: TRBV29-1; cdr3_aa: SAQTSGTTDTQY
v_call: TRBV18; cdr3_aa: ASSLTKTSGGGADTQY
v_call: TRBV27; cdr3_aa: ASRGTDPSWGEQY
v_call: TRBV5-5; cdr3_aa: ASSFWRGLMNTEAF
v_call: TRBV5-4; cdr3_aa: ASSFGGSPYEQY
v_call: TRBV27; cdr3_aa: ASSRRTPTYEQY
v_call: TRBV6-1; cdr3_aa: ASRAGGNEKLF